These T cell receptor beta chains were read from a single sample in a study of blood T cell repertoires in COVID-19. Sequenced by immunoSEQ multiplex PCR; TCRdb stores in-frame clones only, minus some. This sample has a few hundred thousand clones, with 86% found just once. The sequencing sample was made of peripheral blood. The receptors stem from a woman aged 45 to 65 with COVID-19, enrolled during active disease. Both conserved end residues are part of each CDR3. Each record gives: D gene, clone size, V gene, J gene, CDR3 DNA, CDR3 protein. The D gene is left open where the match is weak. Size is omitted from some rows. Given values are once, few, many or a class for expanded clones.

D gene: NA; clone size: NA; V gene: TRBV5-1; J gene: TRBJ1-4; CDR3 DNA: TGCGCCAGCAGCTTTGCGCTCTCAGGCGCAACTAATGAAAAACTGTTTTTT; CDR3 protein: CASSFALSGATNEKLFF
D gene: NA; clone size: once; V gene: TRBV30; J gene: TRBJ2-2; CDR3 DNA: TGTGCCTGGAGGGCTTCGGCGGGCGGGGAGCTGTTTTTT; CDR3 protein: CAWRASAGGELFF
D gene: NA; clone size: NA; V gene: TRBV6-2/TRBV6-3; J gene: TRBJ1-2; CDR3 DNA: TGTGCCAGCAGTTACTCGATGTCGGACAGTCGCTACACCTTC; CDR3 protein: CASSYSMSDSRYTF
D gene: NA; clone size: NA; V gene: TRBV5-6; J gene: TRBJ1-2; CDR3 DNA: TGTGCCAGCAGCTTGGGGCCGCAGGGGAACTATGGCTACACCTTC; CDR3 protein: CASSLGPQGNYGYTF
D gene: NA; clone size: NA; V gene: TRBV19; J gene: TRBJ1-4; CDR3 DNA: TGTGCCAGTAGTATAAGTGGTCTGGGAGTGGGAACTGAAAAACTGTTTTTT; CDR3 protein: CASSISGLGVGTEKLFF
D gene: TRBD1; clone size: NA; V gene: TRBV19; J gene: TRBJ1-2; CDR3 DNA: TGTGCCAGTAGTATACTGCTTGGGACAGACACTGGCTACACCTTC; CDR3 protein: CASSILLGTDTGYTF
D gene: NA; clone size: NA; V gene: TRBV9; J gene: TRBJ1-1; CDR3 DNA: TGTGCCAGCAGCGTAGCTACTACGGGGTGGGAGACTGAAGCTTTCTTT; CDR3 protein: CASSVATTGWETEAFF
D gene: NA; clone size: NA; V gene: TRBV2; J gene: TRBJ2-1; CDR3 DNA: TGTGCCAGCAGTCGACCCGTTCAGGGGGGTGAGCAGTTCTTC; CDR3 protein: CASSRPVQGGEQFF
D gene: TRBD1; clone size: NA; V gene: TRBV5-1; J gene: TRBJ1-4; CDR3 DNA: TGCGCCAGCAGCTTGGACGGGACAGGGGTTGAAAAACTGTTTTTT; CDR3 protein: CASSLDGTGVEKLFF
D gene: TRBD2; clone size: NA; V gene: TRBV29-1; J gene: TRBJ2-1; CDR3 DNA: TGCAGCGTTGAAGTTCCGTTAGGGAGGGTTAGTGAGCAGTTCTTC; CDR3 protein: CSVEVPLGRVSEQFF
D gene: NA; clone size: NA; V gene: TRBV11-2; J gene: TRBJ2-5; CDR3 DNA: TGTGCCAGCAGCTCAAAACGGGGGGCCGGGGAGACCCAGTACTTC; CDR3 protein: CASSSKRGAGETQYF
D gene: TRBD1; clone size: NA; V gene: TRBV7-2; J gene: TRBJ2-5; CDR3 DNA: TGTGCCAGCAGCCCTCGGCCGACAGGGGGAGCGGAGACCCAGTACTTC; CDR3 protein: CASSPRPTGGAETQYF
D gene: TRBD2; clone size: NA; V gene: TRBV7-6; J gene: TRBJ2-3; CDR3 DNA: TGTGCCAGCAGTTTGCCCGTTAGCGGGGTAGGGACAGATACGCAGTATTTT; CDR3 protein: CASSLPVSGVGTDTQYF
D gene: NA; clone size: NA; V gene: TRBV19; J gene: TRBJ1-4; CDR3 DNA: TGTGCCAGTACCCCCCTCAGTGGGGGGGTTAATGAAAAACTGTTTTTT; CDR3 protein: CASTPLSGGVNEKLFF
D gene: TRBD1; clone size: NA; V gene: TRBV14; J gene: TRBJ1-1; CDR3 DNA: TGTGCCAGCAGCCGAGGGGGCCCCTTGAACACTGAAGCTTTCTTT; CDR3 protein: CASSRGGPLNTEAFF
D gene: NA; clone size: NA; V gene: TRBV30; J gene: TRBJ1-1; CDR3 DNA: TGTGCCTGGAGCCTGGGGGGGGGAAACACTGAAGCTTTCTTT; CDR3 protein: CAWSLGGGNTEAFF
D gene: NA; clone size: NA; V gene: TRBV15; J gene: TRBJ2-3; CDR3 DNA: TGTGCCACCAGCAGAGACCACAGGGTCGCAGATACGCAGTATTTT; CDR3 protein: CATSRDHRVADTQYF
D gene: TRBD1; clone size: few; V gene: TRBV6-6; J gene: TRBJ1-2; CDR3 DNA: TGTGCCAGCACTCTAAGGACAGGCGGAAAATATGGCTACACCTTC; CDR3 protein: CASTLRTGGKYGYTF
D gene: NA; clone size: NA; V gene: TRBV6-1; J gene: TRBJ2-1; CDR3 DNA: TGTGCCAGCAGTGAAGGACAGAGGAATGAGCAGTTCTTC; CDR3 protein: CASSEGQRNEQFF
D gene: TRBD1; clone size: NA; V gene: TRBV11-1; J gene: TRBJ2-3; CDR3 DNA: TGTGCCAGCAGCCCGCGGACAGGGCTTACGGATACGCAGTATTTT; CDR3 protein: CASSPRTGLTDTQYF
D gene: NA; clone size: NA; V gene: TRBV14; J gene: TRBJ1-1; CDR3 DNA: TGTGCCAGCAGCCAAGATCGAGTCAGGGGAATCCAAGCTTTCTTT; CDR3 protein: CASSQDRVRGIQAFF
D gene: NA; clone size: once; V gene: TRBV19; J gene: TRBJ1-5; CDR3 DNA: TGTGCCAGTAGTATCTGGGGAGGTTCAGGCAATCAGCCCCAGCATTTT; CDR3 protein: CASSIWGGSGNQPQHF
D gene: TRBD1; clone size: NA; V gene: TRBV19; J gene: TRBJ1-6; CDR3 DNA: TGTGCCAGTAGTCTCATGGGACAGCTTAATTCACCCCTCCACTTT; CDR3 protein: CASSLMGQLNSPLHF
D gene: TRBD1; clone size: NA; V gene: TRBV4-1; J gene: TRBJ1-3; CDR3 DNA: TGCGCCAGCAGCTCAATGGGGGACAGGGGGCTCTTAGATGGAAACACCATATATTTT; CDR3 protein: CASSSMGDRGLLDGNTIYF
D gene: NA; clone size: NA; V gene: TRBV19; J gene: TRBJ1-2; CDR3 DNA: TGTGCCAGTAGTGCCTCGACAGGAACCTATGGCTACACCTTC; CDR3 protein: CASSASTGTYGYTF
D gene: NA; clone size: NA; V gene: TRBV11-3; J gene: TRBJ2-2; CDR3 DNA: TGTGCCAGCAGTCTCAGCGGAAGCGGGGAGCTGTTTTTT; CDR3 protein: CASSLSGSGELFF
D gene: TRBD2; clone size: NA; V gene: TRBV13; J gene: TRBJ2-1; CDR3 DNA: TGTGCCAGCAGCTTAGGCCGAAGCGGGACCGCCTTCAATGAGCAGTTCTTC; CDR3 protein: CASSLGRSGTAFNEQFF
D gene: NA; clone size: once; V gene: TRBV28; J gene: TRBJ1-2; CDR3 DNA: TGTGCCAGCAGTTTAGAGGTAGAGAGCTATGGCTACACCTTC; CDR3 protein: CASSLEVESYGYTF
D gene: TRBD2; clone size: NA; V gene: TRBV14; J gene: TRBJ2-1; CDR3 DNA: TGTGCCAGCAGACCCGCGGGGGGGGGCTACAATGAGCAGTTCTTC; CDR3 protein: CASRPAGGGYNEQFF
D gene: NA; clone size: NA; V gene: TRBV11-2; J gene: TRBJ1-1; CDR3 DNA: TGTGCCAGCATCTCCTGGCGGGAGTCTCTTTTGAACACTGAAGCTTTCTTT; CDR3 protein: CASISWRESLLNTEAFF
D gene: TRBD1; clone size: NA; V gene: TRBV7-2; J gene: TRBJ1-4; CDR3 DNA: TGTGCCAGCAGCTTAGCTCCCCGGACAGGGGGTGAAAAACTGTTTTTT; CDR3 protein: CASSLAPRTGGEKLFF
D gene: TRBD1; clone size: NA; V gene: TRBV6-6; J gene: TRBJ2-2; CDR3 DNA: TGTGCCAGCAGCTGGGGACAGGGAGCCGGGGAGCTGTTTTTT; CDR3 protein: CASSWGQGAGELFF
D gene: TRBD1; clone size: NA; V gene: TRBV5-5; J gene: TRBJ2-1; CDR3 DNA: TGTGCCAGCAGCTTTACAGGGGGGCAGTACAATGAGCAGTTCTTC; CDR3 protein: CASSFTGGQYNEQFF
D gene: NA; clone size: NA; V gene: TRBV24-1; J gene: TRBJ1-3; CDR3 DNA: TGTGCCACCAGTGATTCGTCTACCACGCTCCCCATATATTTT; CDR3 protein: CATSDSSTTLPIYF
D gene: NA; clone size: NA; V gene: TRBV6-6; J gene: TRBJ1-5; CDR3 DNA: TGTGCCAGCAGTACCTACAGGGCTAGCAATCAGCCCCAGCATTTT; CDR3 protein: CASSTYRASNQPQHF
D gene: NA; clone size: NA; V gene: TRBV5-1; J gene: TRBJ2-1; CDR3 DNA: TGCGCCGGCAAGGTGGAACCCGGGGTAGCTGAGCAGTTCTTC; CDR3 protein: CAGKVEPGVAEQFF
D gene: TRBD2; clone size: NA; V gene: TRBV4-1; J gene: TRBJ2-7; CDR3 DNA: TGCGCCAGCAGCCAGGGCGGGGGGGCAGACGAGCAGTACTTC; CDR3 protein: CASSQGGGADEQYF